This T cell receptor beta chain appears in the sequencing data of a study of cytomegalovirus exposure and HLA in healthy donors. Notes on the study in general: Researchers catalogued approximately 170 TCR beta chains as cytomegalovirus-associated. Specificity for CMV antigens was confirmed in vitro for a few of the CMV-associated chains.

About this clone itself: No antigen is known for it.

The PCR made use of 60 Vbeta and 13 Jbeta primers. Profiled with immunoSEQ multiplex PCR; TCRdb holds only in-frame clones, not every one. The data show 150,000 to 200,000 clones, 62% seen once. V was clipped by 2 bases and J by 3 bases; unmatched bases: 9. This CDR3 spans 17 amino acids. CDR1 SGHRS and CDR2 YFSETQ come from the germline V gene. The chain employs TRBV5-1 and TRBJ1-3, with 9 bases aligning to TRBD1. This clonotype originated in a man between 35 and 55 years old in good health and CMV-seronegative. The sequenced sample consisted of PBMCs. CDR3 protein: CASSFTTGTGNGNTIYF. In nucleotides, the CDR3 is TGCGCCAGCAGCTTCACCACCGGGACAGGGAATGGAAACACCATATATTTT.